Listed below are T cell receptor beta chains from one sample, sequenced in a study of shared clonotypes between healthy human individuals. Data came from immunoSEQ multiplex PCR; TCRdb stores just in-frame clones and leaves some out. The table shows about 2.4 million clones, with approximately 92% occurring only once. Sequenced input: naive CD4+ T cells sorted from blood. The receptors here all came from a man aged 18 to 29 in good health. Each CDR3 is given with its conserved first and last residue. The D gene is left open where the match is weak. Only some rows state a clone size, as once, few, many or a class for expanded clones.

V gene: TRBV6-5
D gene: -
clone size: -
J gene: TRBJ2-1
CDR3 protein: CASSSPKSNNEQFF
CDR3 DNA: TGTGCCAGCAGTTCTCCTAAGAGTAACAATGAGCAGTTCTTC

V gene: TRBV18
D gene: TRBD1
clone size: -
J gene: TRBJ2-7
CDR3 protein: CASSSGTGFYEQYF
CDR3 DNA: TGTGCCAGCTCATCAGGGACAGGGTTCTACGAGCAGTACTTC

V gene: TRBV7-3
D gene: TRBD2
clone size: -
J gene: TRBJ2-1
CDR3 protein: CASSLRGLAEYNEQFF
CDR3 DNA: TGTGCCAGCAGCCTTAGGGGACTAGCGGAGTACAATGAGCAGTTCTTC

V gene: TRBV27
D gene: TRBD2
clone size: -
J gene: TRBJ2-1
CDR3 protein: CASSLGLAGVNNEQFF
CDR3 DNA: TGTGCCAGCAGTCTGGGACTAGCGGGGGTTAACAATGAGCAGTTCTTC

V gene: TRBV5-1
D gene: -
clone size: -
J gene: TRBJ2-2
CDR3 protein: CASSFGTLTGELFF
CDR3 DNA: TGCGCCAGCAGCTTCGGGACTTTGACCGGGGAGCTGTTTTTT

V gene: TRBV29-1
D gene: TRBD1
clone size: -
J gene: TRBJ2-3
CDR3 protein: CSVGLGQATDTQYF
CDR3 DNA: TGCAGCGTGGGCTTGGGACAGGCGACAGATACGCAGTATTTT

V gene: TRBV2
D gene: TRBD2
clone size: -
J gene: TRBJ2-7
CDR3 protein: CASSRGLAGNPEQYF
CDR3 DNA: TGTGCCAGCAGTCGTGGACTAGCGGGAAACCCCGAGCAGTACTTC

V gene: TRBV9
D gene: -
clone size: -
J gene: TRBJ2-7
CDR3 protein: CASSLPGPDYEQYF
CDR3 DNA: TGTGCCAGCAGTTTACCGGGCCCAGACTACGAGCAGTACTTC

V gene: TRBV2
D gene: -
clone size: -
J gene: TRBJ1-5
CDR3 protein: CASSATGASNQPQHF
CDR3 DNA: TGTGCCAGCAGCGCGACGGGGGCGAGCAATCAGCCCCAGCATTTT

V gene: TRBV29-1
D gene: -
clone size: -
J gene: TRBJ2-7
CDR3 protein: CSVVANRVQSSYEQYF
CDR3 DNA: TGCAGCGTCGTCGCTAACCGGGTCCAGAGCTCCTACGAGCAGTACTTC

V gene: TRBV7-9
D gene: TRBD1
clone size: -
J gene: TRBJ1-1
CDR3 protein: CASSWTGGQAFF
CDR3 DNA: TGTGCCAGCAGCTGGACAGGGGGGCAAGCTTTCTTT

V gene: TRBV18
D gene: TRBD2
clone size: -
J gene: TRBJ2-5
CDR3 protein: CASRPSGREATQYF
CDR3 DNA: TGTGCCAGCCGACCGAGCGGGAGAGAAGCGACCCAGTACTTC

V gene: TRBV21-1
D gene: -
clone size: -
J gene: TRBJ1-5
CDR3 protein: CASSKGHGCDQPQHF
CDR3 DNA: TGTGCCAGCAGCAAAGGGCACGGGTGCGATCAGCCCCAGCATTTT

V gene: TRBV5-1
D gene: -
clone size: -
J gene: TRBJ1-3
CDR3 protein: CASSLAGVGNTIYF
CDR3 DNA: TGCGCCAGCAGCTTGGCGGGGGTCGGAAACACCATATATTTT

V gene: TRBV25-1
D gene: TRBD2
clone size: -
J gene: TRBJ2-2
CDR3 protein: CASSVAGGSNTGELFF
CDR3 DNA: TGTGCCAGCAGTGTCGCGGGAGGCTCGAACACCGGGGAGCTGTTTTTT

V gene: TRBV10-3
D gene: -
clone size: -
J gene: TRBJ2-7
CDR3 protein: CAISGRQSVSGEQYF
CDR3 DNA: TGTGCCATCAGTGGTCGACAGAGTGTTTCGGGGGAGCAGTACTTC

V gene: TRBV7-9
D gene: -
clone size: -
J gene: TRBJ2-3
CDR3 protein: CASSLTNTDTQYF
CDR3 DNA: TGTGCCAGCAGCTTAACGAACACAGATACGCAGTATTTT

V gene: TRBV28
D gene: -
clone size: -
J gene: TRBJ2-7
CDR3 protein: CASSITGTSAYEQYF
CDR3 DNA: TGTGCCAGCAGCATAACCGGGACTTCTGCCTACGAGCAGTACTTC

V gene: TRBV18
D gene: -
clone size: -
J gene: TRBJ1-4
CDR3 protein: CASSLARTLEKLFF
CDR3 DNA: TGTGCCAGCTCTCTGGCAAGAACCCTAGAAAAACTGTTTTTT

V gene: TRBV5-4
D gene: -
clone size: -
J gene: TRBJ2-7
CDR3 protein: CASSRSQRVYEQYF
CDR3 DNA: TGTGCCAGCAGCCGATCCCAGCGGGTTTACGAGCAGTACTTC

V gene: TRBV27
D gene: -
clone size: -
J gene: TRBJ1-4
CDR3 protein: CASSLRGREKLFF
CDR3 DNA: TGTGCCAGCAGTTTGAGGGGAAGGGAAAAACTGTTTTTT

V gene: TRBV2
D gene: -
clone size: -
J gene: TRBJ2-7
CDR3 protein: CASGEFSYEQYF
CDR3 DNA: TGTGCCAGCGGTGAGTTTTCCTACGAGCAGTACTTC

V gene: TRBV18
D gene: -
clone size: once
J gene: TRBJ1-4
CDR3 protein: CASSSGRDEKLFF
CDR3 DNA: TGTGCCAGCTCCTCAGGACGGGATGAAAAACTGTTTTTT

V gene: TRBV27
D gene: TRBD1
clone size: -
J gene: TRBJ2-7
CDR3 protein: CASSLSWDRVEQYF
CDR3 DNA: TGTGCCAGCAGTTTATCGTGGGACAGGGTTGAGCAGTACTTC

V gene: TRBV14
D gene: -
clone size: few
J gene: TRBJ1-1
CDR3 protein: CASSQRRVMNTEAFF
CDR3 DNA: TGTGCCAGCAGCCAAAGACGGGTGATGAACACTGAAGCTTTCTTT

V gene: TRBV30
D gene: -
clone size: -
J gene: TRBJ2-7
CDR3 protein: CAWRAGRTNYEQYF
CDR3 DNA: TGTGCCTGGAGGGCAGGACGGACCAACTACGAGCAGTACTTC

V gene: TRBV5-1
D gene: -
clone size: -
J gene: TRBJ1-1
CDR3 protein: CASSSTVLRSEAFF
CDR3 DNA: TGCGCCAGCAGCTCGACGGTTCTGCGGTCTGAAGCTTTCTTT

V gene: TRBV5-1
D gene: -
clone size: -
J gene: TRBJ2-3
CDR3 protein: CASSLGQPDTQYF
CDR3 DNA: TGCGCCAGCAGCTTGGGGCAGCCGGATACGCAGTATTTT

V gene: TRBV28
D gene: -
clone size: -
J gene: TRBJ1-1
CDR3 protein: CASSSPGTHPSTEAFF
CDR3 DNA: TGTGCCAGCAGTTCCCCGGGAACCCACCCATCAACTGAAGCTTTCTTT

V gene: TRBV6-1
D gene: -
clone size: -
J gene: TRBJ2-7
CDR3 protein: CASSEPPDSYEQYF
CDR3 DNA: TGTGCCAGCAGTGAACCCCCGGATTCCTACGAGCAGTACTTC

V gene: TRBV6-6
D gene: -
clone size: -
J gene: TRBJ2-1
CDR3 protein: CASTERPRNEQFF
CDR3 DNA: TGTGCCAGCACCGAAAGGCCACGGAATGAGCAGTTCTTC

V gene: TRBV18
D gene: TRBD2
clone size: -
J gene: TRBJ2-5
CDR3 protein: CASSEGLAGGPAETQYF
CDR3 DNA: TGTGCCAGCTCAGAGGGACTAGCGGGAGGACCGGCAGAGACCCAGTACTTC

V gene: TRBV30
D gene: TRBD2
clone size: -
J gene: TRBJ2-1
CDR3 protein: CAGTSASYNEQFF
CDR3 DNA: TGTGCCGGGACTAGCGCCTCCTACAATGAGCAGTTCTTC

V gene: TRBV5-1
D gene: TRBD1
clone size: -
J gene: TRBJ1-6
CDR3 protein: CASSLGDRGPSPLHF
CDR3 DNA: TGCGCCAGCAGCTTGGGGGACAGGGGGCCTTCACCCCTCCACTTT

V gene: TRBV18
D gene: TRBD2
clone size: -
J gene: TRBJ2-5
CDR3 protein: CASSRTSGTETQYF
CDR3 DNA: TGTGCCAGCTCACGGACTAGCGGGACAGAGACCCAGTACTTC

V gene: TRBV6-5
D gene: TRBD1
clone size: -
J gene: TRBJ1-4
CDR3 protein: CASSSLGTANEKLFF
CDR3 DNA: TGTGCCAGCAGTTCCCTCGGGACAGCTAATGAAAAACTGTTTTTT

V gene: TRBV9
D gene: -
clone size: -
J gene: TRBJ2-2
CDR3 protein: CASSVDQITNTGELFF
CDR3 DNA: TGTGCCAGCAGCGTAGACCAGATAACGAACACCGGGGAGCTGTTTTTT

V gene: TRBV18
D gene: -
clone size: -
J gene: TRBJ2-3
CDR3 protein: CASSPRRGAADTQYF
CDR3 DNA: TGTGCCAGCTCACCACGGAGGGGGGCGGCAGATACGCAGTATTTT

V gene: TRBV28
D gene: -
clone size: once
J gene: TRBJ1-1
CDR3 protein: CASSSGPRDAAFF
CDR3 DNA: TGTGCCAGCAGTTCGGGACCAAGGGACGCGGCTTTCTTT

V gene: TRBV7-9
D gene: -
clone size: -
J gene: TRBJ1-1
CDR3 protein: CASSLAGARGEAFF
CDR3 DNA: TGTGCCAGCAGCTTAGCCGGGGCCCGGGGTGAAGCTTTCTTT

V gene: TRBV7-3
D gene: -
clone size: -
J gene: TRBJ2-7
CDR3 protein: CASSWTVPGEQYF
CDR3 DNA: TGTGCCAGCAGCTGGACGGTCCCCGGGGAGCAGTACTTC

V gene: TRBV19
D gene: TRBD1
clone size: -
J gene: TRBJ1-2
CDR3 protein: CASSTGQGEGDGYTF
CDR3 DNA: TGTGCCAGTAGTACCGGACAGGGAGAAGGAGATGGCTACACCTTC

V gene: TRBV7-9
D gene: TRBD2
clone size: -
J gene: TRBJ2-1
CDR3 protein: CAGQPGLAAPTWGDEQFF
CDR3 DNA: TGTGCCGGACAACCGGGACTAGCGGCGCCTACATGGGGGGATGAGCAGTTCTTC

V gene: TRBV27
D gene: TRBD1
clone size: -
J gene: TRBJ1-6
CDR3 protein: CASRPYRGSYNSPLHF
CDR3 DNA: TGTGCCAGCAGACCATACAGGGGGTCCTATAATTCACCCCTCCACTTT

V gene: TRBV6-5
D gene: -
clone size: -
J gene: TRBJ1-1
CDR3 protein: CASSPIEFLPEAFF
CDR3 DNA: TGTGCCAGCAGTCCCATAGAGTTTTTACCTGAAGCTTTCTTT

V gene: TRBV6-5
D gene: -
clone size: -
J gene: TRBJ2-2
CDR3 protein: CASSVGTDTGELFF
CDR3 DNA: TGTGCCAGCAGTGTCGGGACGGACACCGGGGAGCTGTTTTTT

V gene: TRBV9
D gene: TRBD1
clone size: few
J gene: TRBJ1-6
CDR3 protein: CASSVGQGASPLHF
CDR3 DNA: TGTGCCAGCAGCGTAGGCCAGGGGGCTTCACCCCTCCACTTT

V gene: TRBV28
D gene: -
clone size: -
J gene: TRBJ1-1
CDR3 protein: CASYNWLRTEAFF
CDR3 DNA: TGTGCCAGCTACAACTGGTTGAGGACTGAAGCTTTCTTT

V gene: TRBV7-8
D gene: -
clone size: -
J gene: TRBJ2-3
CDR3 protein: CASSLLVSSTDTQYF
CDR3 DNA: TGTGCCAGCAGCTTACTGGTGTCTAGCACAGATACGCAGTATTTT

V gene: TRBV2
D gene: TRBD1
clone size: -
J gene: TRBJ1-3
CDR3 protein: CASSRDREGRVSGNTIYF
CDR3 DNA: TGTGCCAGCAGTCGGGACAGGGAGGGCCGGGTCTCTGGAAACACCATATATTTT

V gene: TRBV27
D gene: -
clone size: -
J gene: TRBJ2-4
CDR3 protein: CASSSGQLAKNIQYF
CDR3 DNA: TGTGCCAGCAGTTCCGGACAGCTAGCCAAAAACATTCAGTACTTC

V gene: TRBV4-1
D gene: -
clone size: -
J gene: TRBJ1-6
CDR3 protein: CASSQDRALRNSPLHF
CDR3 DNA: TGCGCCAGCAGCCAAGATCGGGCATTGCGTAATTCACCCCTCCACTTT